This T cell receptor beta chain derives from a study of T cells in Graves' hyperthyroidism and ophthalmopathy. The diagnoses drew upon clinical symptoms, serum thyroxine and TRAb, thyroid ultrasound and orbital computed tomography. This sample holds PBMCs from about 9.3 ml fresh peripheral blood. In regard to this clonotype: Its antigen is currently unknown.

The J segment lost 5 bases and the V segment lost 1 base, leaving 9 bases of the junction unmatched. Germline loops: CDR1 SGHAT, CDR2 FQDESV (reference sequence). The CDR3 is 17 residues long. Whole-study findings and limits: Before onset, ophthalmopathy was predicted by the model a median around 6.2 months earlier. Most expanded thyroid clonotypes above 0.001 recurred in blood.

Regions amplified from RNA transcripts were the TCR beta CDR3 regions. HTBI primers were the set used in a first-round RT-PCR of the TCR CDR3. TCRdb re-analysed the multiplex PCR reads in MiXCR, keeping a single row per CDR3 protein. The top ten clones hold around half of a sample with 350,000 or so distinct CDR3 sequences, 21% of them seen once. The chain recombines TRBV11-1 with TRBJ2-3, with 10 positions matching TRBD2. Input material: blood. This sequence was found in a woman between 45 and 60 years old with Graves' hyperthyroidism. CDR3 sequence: CASSLVLGLAGVDTQYF. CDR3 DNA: TGTGCCAGCAGCTTAGTCCTGGGGCTAGCGGGGGTAGATACGCAGTATTTT.